This TCR beta chain was documented in a study of OX40 agonist ivuxolimab in advanced cancers. The ends were cut back, 2 bases at V and 4 bases at J, with 11 bases in the middle. Germline CDR1 is KGHSH and CDR2 is LQKENI. The CDR3 runs to 14 residues. The repertoire was sequenced with immunoSEQ multiplex PCR; TCRdb's copy has only in-frame clones and lacks some. The top ten clones hold 7.9% of a sample with some 49,000 clones, around 79% of them seen once. J is TRBJ1-1 and V is TRBV18, with D possibly matching TRBD1 (5 bases). The clonotype was recovered from an adult with an advanced solid tumor such as melanoma, head and neck, liver or kidney cancer. Sample: CD4+ or CD8+ T cells sorted from blood, taken in a trial of the OX40 agonist ivuxolimab. The CDR3 coding sequence is TGTGCCAGCTCACCAGAGGGGATGGCCACTGAAGCTTTCTTT. It specifies CASSPEGMATEAFF. Complete variable domain (other parts from reference TRBV18 and TRBJ1-1): NAGVMQNPRHLVRRRGQEARLRCSPMKGHSHVYWYRQLPEEGLKFMVYLQKENIIDESGMPKERFSAEFPKEGPSILRIQQVVRGDSAAYFCASSPEGMATEAFFGQGTRLTVV.